This record covers a single TCR beta chain. Its antigen is unknown. Measured with immunoSEQ multiplex PCR; TCRdb has only the in-frame clones, and not every one. The table has roughly 160,000 clones, roughly nine tenths seen once. The data were obtained in a study of T cell responses to AZD1222 COVID-19 vaccine. Study-wide points: Spike-specific TCR repertoires showed rising breadth and depth after two AZD1222 doses. Vaccine-associated CD4 TCRs ranged over spike, dominating at 160-218 and 743-854.

The germline V and J ends were trimmed by 1 base and 5 bases, with 15 bases remaining between them. The length of the CDR3 is 16 residues. Germline V gene sequence: CDR1 MGHRA, CDR2 YSYEKL. Material: peripheral blood, obtained 28 days after the second AZD1222 dose. The receptor was derived from an adult who received the AZD1222 COVID-19 vaccine. This chain connects TRBV4-1 to TRBJ1-3; the D gene is possibly TRBD1 (6 bases). CDR3 in DNA: TGCGCCAGCAGCCAAGGAAGACAGGTCGCGAGAAACACCATATATTTT. It encodes CASSQGRQVARNTIYF.